The clone carrying this TCR beta chain was counted a few times. No antigen is known for it. This CDR3 region has 14 residues. Germline V gene sequence: CDR1 SGHNT, CDR2 YYREEE (reference sequence). Trimming shortened V by 3 bases and J by 4 bases, and 13 bases separated the two germline ends. Indicated time point: inflamed ileum from the surgical specimen. Sequencing used immunoSEQ multiplex PCR; TCRdb keeps in-frame clones, though not all of them. Among around 15,000 clones, 70% to 80% were seen once, and the ten largest hold 4% to 4.5%. The data were taken from a study of T cell repertoires in ileal Crohn's disease. The study, taken as a whole, reports: Every patient over 26.8% clonality showed endoscopic recurrence.

This TCR derives from an adult with Crohn's disease. J is TRBJ1-1 and V is TRBV5-4, with D tentatively TRBD1 (6 bases). Sequencing input: ileal tissue. CDR3 loop: CASSSGQEGTEAFF. CDR3 DNA: TGTGCCAGCAGCTCGGGACAAGAGGGCACTGAAGCTTTCTTT.